These T cell receptor beta chains were read from a single sample in a study of cytotoxic CD8 clonotypes in ibrutinib-treated CLL. Using immunoSEQ multiplex PCR, the repertoire was profiled, and TCRdb retains in-frame clones only, with some absent. This table has about 160,000 clones, roughly four fifths appearing once. Sample: PBMCs, taken after 24 months of ibrutinib treatment. These receptors originate from a human donor with chronic lymphocytic leukemia. Each CDR3 is given with its conserved first and last residue. The D gene is left open where the match is weak. For some rows the clone size is stated as once, few or many, or as a class when expanded; others skip it.

CDR3 DNA	CDR3 protein	clone size	J gene	V gene	D gene
TGCGCCAGCAGCTTGAATAGGGATTGGGGCTACACCTTC	CASSLNRDWGYTF	few	TRBJ1-2	TRBV5-1	NA
TGTGCCAGCAACCCCCCGGGAGATCATGAGCAGTTCTTC	CASNPPGDHEQFF	few	TRBJ2-1	TRBV7-2	NA
TGTGCCAGCTCACCTTACGAGAGGACAGATACGCAGTATTTT	CASSPYERTDTQYF	NA	TRBJ2-3	TRBV18	NA
TGTGCCAGCAGCTCAAATAGGGGAGACTACGCTTACAATGAGCAGTTCTTC	CASSSNRGDYAYNEQFF	NA	TRBJ2-1	TRBV7-8	NA
TGTGCCAGCAGTGAAGTCGATTATAGCAATCAGCCCCAGCATTTT	CASSEVDYSNQPQHF	NA	TRBJ1-5	TRBV10-3	NA
TGTGCCTGGAGTGTGGGGAGGTATGGCTACACCTTC	CAWSVGRYGYTF	NA	TRBJ1-2	TRBV30	NA
TGCGCCAGCAGCCAGGGCGCAAGCGGGGGGGCGGGTACGCAGTATTTT	CASSQGASGGAGTQYF	NA	TRBJ2-3	TRBV4-1	TRBD2
TGTGCCAGCAGCGTTGTGGGGCCAAGCTCTGGGGCCAACGTCCTGACTTTC	CASSVVGPSSGANVLTF	NA	TRBJ2-6	TRBV9	NA
TGTGCCAGCAGTTTTTCCGGGACAGGGGCCTACGAGCAGTACTTC	CASSFSGTGAYEQYF	NA	TRBJ2-7	TRBV28	TRBD1
TGCGCCAGCAGCTTGGAATGGGGGCTTCGGTACAATGAGCAGTTCTTC	CASSLEWGLRYNEQFF	NA	TRBJ2-1	TRBV5-1	NA
TGTGCCAGTAGTATAGAGGGACTAGCGGGAGGAGAGTACGAGCAGTACTTC	CASSIEGLAGGEYEQYF	NA	TRBJ2-7	TRBV19	TRBD2
TGTGCCAGCAGTTTCGGGAGCAATCAGCCCCAGCATTTT	CASSFGSNQPQHF	NA	TRBJ1-5	TRBV28	NA
TGCGCCAGCAGCCAGTATGAAACAGCGAACACTGAAGCTTTCTTT	CASSQYETANTEAFF	NA	TRBJ1-1	TRBV4-1	NA
TGTGCCAGCAGCCCAACAGGGGGTCTTGACAATCAGCCCCAGCATTTT	CASSPTGGLDNQPQHF	NA	TRBJ1-5	TRBV7-9	TRBD1
TGTGCCAGCAGCGAGTCGGGTGATGTCTACGAGCAGTACTTC	CASSESGDVYEQYF	few	TRBJ2-7	TRBV7-2	NA
TGTGCCAGCAGCTCCGGGACAGTGAACACTGAAGCTTTCTTT	CASSSGTVNTEAFF	NA	TRBJ1-1	TRBV11-2	TRBD1
TGTGCCAGCAGTTTATGGGGACTAGCGGGGGGGTCAGGACAAGATACGCAGTATTTT	CASSLWGLAGGSGQDTQYF	few	TRBJ2-3	TRBV27	TRBD2
TGTGCCAGCTCACCTCACCCAGCTAGGCGGGAAAAACTGTTTTTT	CASSPHPARREKLFF	NA	TRBJ1-4	TRBV18	NA
TGCAGCGTTCATTCGGCAGGGCATCGGGGCTACACCTTC	CSVHSAGHRGYTF	NA	TRBJ1-2	TRBV29-1	NA
TGTGCCAGCAGACTATCGAAAAACAGCAATCAGCCCCAGCATTTT	CASRLSKNSNQPQHF	NA	TRBJ1-5	TRBV6-5	NA
TGTGCCAGCAGCGACAAACGACAGGGGGCTCGAGACATTCAGTACTTC	CASSDKRQGARDIQYF	NA	TRBJ2-4	TRBV7-8	TRBD1
TGTGCCAGCAGTTCCATAGCGGGGGGCTACAATGAGCAGTTCTTC	CASSSIAGGYNEQFF	NA	TRBJ2-1	TRBV27	TRBD2
TGTGCCACCAGCAGAGATGCCGGTTTCTCGGGCAATCAGCCCCAGCATTTT	CATSRDAGFSGNQPQHF	NA	TRBJ1-5	TRBV15	NA
TGTGCCACCTCGACAGGGTTTGGGGCAGTAGTCGCTGAAGCTTTCTTT	CATSTGFGAVVAEAFF	NA	TRBJ1-1	TRBV19	TRBD1
TGTGCCAGCAGCCCCTGGGGAGGCATCCAAGAGACCCAGTACTTC	CASSPWGGIQETQYF	NA	TRBJ2-5	TRBV14	NA
TGTGCCAGCAGCTCAGGACACGGCTTACCCACCGGGGAGCTGTTTTTT	CASSSGHGLPTGELFF	NA	TRBJ2-2	TRBV11-2	NA
TGTGCCAGCAGTTTGGGCAGGACAAATGAAAAACTGTTTTTT	CASSLGRTNEKLFF	NA	TRBJ1-4	TRBV6-5	NA
TGTGCCAGCAGTTCCCGGGAGAGGAGCAATCAGCCCCAGCATTTT	CASSSRERSNQPQHF	NA	TRBJ1-5	TRBV6-5	NA
TGTGCCAGCAGTTACTTATCAGGGCCGGATCAGCCCCAGCATTTT	CASSYLSGPDQPQHF	NA	TRBJ1-5	TRBV6-5	NA
TGTGCCAGTAGCCTACAGGGGGCAGTAGGCTCCTACAATGAGCAGTTCTTC	CASSLQGAVGSYNEQFF	once	TRBJ2-1	TRBV19	TRBD1
TGTGCCAGCTCACCGCGCGGACTAGTTGGCTACAATGAGCAGTTCTTC	CASSPRGLVGYNEQFF	NA	TRBJ2-1	TRBV18	TRBD2
TGTGCCAGCAGTCACGGGACGGTGAACTTCGAGCAGTACTTC	CASSHGTVNFEQYF	NA	TRBJ2-7	TRBV28	NA
TGTGCCAGCAGTTTATACTTCGGCGGCAGAAGCTCCTACAATGAGCAGTTCTTC	CASSLYFGGRSSYNEQFF	NA	TRBJ2-1	TRBV27	NA
TGTGCCAGCCTCTCGGACGTTCAGGGTGAAAAACTGTTTTTT	CASLSDVQGEKLFF	few	TRBJ1-4	TRBV2	NA
TGTGCCAGCAGCGTAGGGGTCGGGGCGGGAGAGTACGAGCAGTACTTC	CASSVGVGAGEYEQYF	once	TRBJ2-7	TRBV9	TRBD2
TGTGCCAGCACCGCCTGGCGGGACAGGGGCCATGGCTACACCTTC	CASTAWRDRGHGYTF	NA	TRBJ1-2	TRBV2	TRBD1